The 5 T cell receptor beta chains below come from one sample, sequenced in a study of a mutant IDH1 vaccine in newly diagnosed glioma. Using immunoSEQ multiplex PCR, the repertoire was profiled, and TCRdb retains in-frame clones only, with some absent. The sample gives around 33,000 clones, about three quarters of which show up once; about 9.4% is in the top ten. Time point noted: baseline, week 1 (first vaccination visit). Treatment defined: pre-vaccination baseline after standard-of-care therapy. The sequences come from peripheral blood mononuclear cells (PBMCs), collected from a glioma patient treated with radiotherapy, temozolomide or both. Receptors were obtained from a middle-aged man with glioma. Some clones in this sample may be carry-over from other donors' samples.

This clone came up once. V gene TRBV5-1 combines with J gene TRBJ2-1, with D perhaps matching TRBD1 (6 bases). With 3 bases removed from V and 15 bases from J, the gap between germline ends came to 16 bases. Germline V gene lookup returns CDR1 SGHRS and CDR2 YFSETQ. CDR3 length equals 12 residues. DNA of the CDR3: TGCGCCAGCAGCTCGACAGGCGTCCCCCGGTTCTTC. It codes for CASSSTGVPRFF.

Only a few counts were recorded for this clone. The chain employs TRBV7-9 and TRBJ1-1; D ambiguous. V was trimmed by 5 bases and J by 5 bases, leaving 12 bases between them. This CDR3 has 13 amino acids. The germline gives CDR1 SEHNR, CDR2 FQNEAQ (reference sequence). In DNA form, the CDR3 reads TGTGCCAGCAGCCCAAGTGGTTGGACTGAAGCTTTCTTT. It specifies CASSPSGWTEAFF.

The chain joins TRBV7-9 to TRBJ1-3, with D possibly matching TRBD1 (6 bases). Trimming removed 4 bases from V and 0 bases from J, with 16 bases in between. CDR1 and CDR2 (germline): SEHNR, FQNEAQ (reference sequence). The CDR3 has 17 residues. Here the CDR3 DNA reads TGTGCCAGCAGCTCATACCTGGGACAAAGCTCTGGAAACACCATATATTTT. It translates to CASSSYLGQSSGNTIYF.

This rearrangement joins TRBV7-8 to TRBJ2-7; 8 nucleotides match TRBD2. The germline V gene has CDR1 SGHVS and CDR2 FQNEAQ. This CDR3 spans 13 amino acids. The ends lost 1 base at V and 5 bases at J; junction bases unmatched: 1. The CDR3 DNA reads TGTGCCAGCAGCTTAGGTAGCGGGGACGAGCAGTACTTC. The encoded protein is CASSLGSGDEQYF.

This chain connects TRBV15 to TRBJ1-6; the D is unclear. Germline CDR1 LNHNV, CDR2 YYDKDF (reference sequence). The CDR3 loop spans 15 amino acids. Trimming pared 1 base from V and 4 bases from J, leaving 8 bases between. CDR3 nucleotide sequence: TGTGCCACCAGCAGAGTTAGAGTTTATAATTCACCCCTCCACTTT. It specifies CATSRVRVYNSPLHF.